Below, 20 T cell receptor beta chains from the same sample are listed, as sequenced in a study of T-cell memory formation after mild COVID-19. TCRdb redid the calling of the 5' RACE reads with MiXCR, one entry per CDR3 protein. Seen here are 550,000 to 700,000 distinct CDR3 sequences, 18% observed once, and the top ten hold around 13%. What was sequenced was PBMCs or a T cell subset sorted from them (not recorded which). The receptors derive from an adult woman who had mild COVID-19 (a few samples of this study predate the infection). Cell type and time point are not known.

This clonotype has a handful of counts. The J gene is TRBJ2-6, the V gene TRBV5-1, with D hard to call. Trimming left V 1 base short and J 0 bases short, with 11 bases between. This CDR3 is 17 amino acids long. Per germline, CDR1 SGHRS and CDR2 YFSETQ. The CDR3 here is CASSLSADGSGANVLTF. The CDR3 region has the DNA TGCGCCAGCAGCTTGTCTGCGGACGGCTCTGGGGCCAACGTCCTGACTTTC.

The genes are TRBV7-9 and TRBJ2-7; 7 bases map to TRBD1. J gave up 6 bases and V 5 bases, and 4 bases lay outside the gene matches. Germline CDR1 is SEHNR and CDR2 is FQNEAQ (reference sequence). The CDR3 is 12 residues long. The CDR3 region has the DNA TGTGCCAGCAGCCGACAGGGTCGCGAGCAGTACTTC. This sequence encodes CASSRQGREQYF.

The V and J genes are TRBV20-1 and TRBJ1-4, with unresolved D. The ends were cut back, 0 bases at V and 10 bases at J, with 15 bases in the middle. CDR3 length: 14 residues. CDR1 is DFQATT and CDR2 is SNEGSKA in the germline V gene (reference sequence). The CDR3 loop is CSARDAGADGKLFF. The CDR3 region has the DNA TGCAGTGCTAGAGATGCAGGAGCGGACGGAAAACTGTTTTTT.

V and J are TRBV14 and TRBJ1-6; D might be TRBD1 (6 bases). The CDR3 extends over 16 amino acids. Germline values: CDR1 SGHDN, CDR2 FVKESK. The V and J ends lost 3 bases and 6 bases respectively, with 15 bases between them. CDR3 protein: CASSHVSGALNSPLHF. The CDR3 DNA follows: TGTGCCAGCAGCCATGTGTCGGGGGCCCTTAATTCACCCCTCCACTTT.

This clonotype occurred a few times. The V and J genes are TRBV7-9 and TRBJ2-5; 7 bases line up with TRBD2. Germline values: CDR1 SEHNR, CDR2 FQNEAQ (reference sequence). The CDR3 runs 15 residues. V gave up 3 bases and J gave up 1 base; unmatched junction bases: 5. The CDR3 DNA reads as TGTGCCAGCAGCTTGAGACCGGGAGGCCAAGAGACCCAGTACTTC. Translation gives CASSLRPGGQETQYF.

This clonotype was seen ten or more times. Here the CDR3 DNA reads TGTGCCAGCAGCTTAACGAATTCACCCCTCCACTTT. This encodes CASSLTNSPLHF. The chain couples TRBV7-2 to TRBJ1-6; D remains unclear. The germline V gene encodes CDR1 SGHTA and CDR2 FQGNSA. The CDR3 has 12 amino acids. The V and J ends lost 2 bases and 7 bases respectively, with 3 bases between them.

This clonotype was seen repeatedly, ten times or more. The chain joins TRBV12-3 or TRBV12-4 to TRBJ1-1; D might be TRBD1 (5 bases). Deletions cut 5 bases from V and 7 bases from J, with 17 bases between. CDR3 length equals 14 residues. CDR3 DNA sequence: TGTGCCAGCAGTCTCCAGGGATCGCTTAGTGAAGCTTTCTTT. Encoded protein: CASSLQGSLSEAFF.

This clonotype was counted a few times. The chain links TRBV7-3 to TRBJ2-7, with 8 bases matching TRBD1. The V gene end was trimmed by 2 bases and the J gene end by 5 bases; junction bases not matched to a gene: 8. The V gene's germline CDR1 is SGHTA and CDR2 FQGTGA. This CDR3 region has 15 residues. CDR3 in DNA: TGTGCCAGCAGCTTAGTGGCAGGGGGCTTCGACGAGCAGTACTTC. It specifies CASSLVAGGFDEQYF.

V usage is TRBV7-2 and J usage is TRBJ2-5; 9 nucleotides line up with TRBD1. The V gene's germline CDR1 is SGHTA and CDR2 FQGNSA. This CDR3 comprises 14 residues. V lost 5 bases and J lost 5; bases outside the gene matches: 6. CDR3: CASSANRGRETQYF. For the CDR3, the DNA is TGTGCCAGCAGCGCGAACAGGGGGCGGGAGACCCAGTACTTC.

The chain couples TRBV9 to TRBJ2-7; the D gene could be TRBD1 or TRBD2 (5 bases each). The CDR3 is made up of 15 amino acids. Germline V CDR1 and CDR2: SGDLS, YYNGEE. The germline V and J ends were trimmed by 0 bases and 2 bases, with 12 bases remaining between them. CDR3 in DNA: TGTGCCAGCAGCGTAGGCGACACGGGGCCCTACGAGCAGTACTTC. It is translated as CASSVGDTGPYEQYF.

CDR3 DNA sequence: TGTGCCATCAGCGGGACAGAGGGCTCTGGGGCCAACGTCCTGACTTTC. Translated, it gives CAISGTEGSGANVLTF. The chain employs TRBV10-3 and TRBJ2-6; 7 nucleotides line up with TRBD1. Trimming cost V 6 bases and J 0 bases; bases outside gene matches: 5. In germline, CDR1 is ENHRY, CDR2 SYGVKD. The CDR3 spans 16 residues.

This clonotype turned up a few times. The chain recombines TRBV4-1 with TRBJ2-3; D may be TRBD1 or TRBD2 (5 bases each). Germline-derived CDR1 and CDR2 are MGHRA and YSYEKL. CDR3 length: 15 residues. Trimming removed 3 bases from V and 0 bases from J, with 10 bases in between. The CDR3 bases are TGCGCCAGCAGCCACACCGGGACGAGCACAGATACGCAGTATTTT. As protein: CASSHTGTSTDTQYF.

This clonotype was seen only a few times. This sequence joins TRBV6-5 and TRBJ1-2; D is perhaps TRBD1 (6 bases). V was pared by 4 bases and J by 2 bases, with 17 bases between. The CDR3 covers 16 residues. The V gene's germline CDR1 is MNHEY and CDR2 SVGAGI. CDR3 loop: CASSSLRTEGNYGYTF. The CDR3 DNA reads TGTGCCAGCAGTTCGCTTCGGACAGAAGGAAACTATGGCTACACCTTC.

The rearrangement joins TRBV7-9 to TRBJ2-3, with 8 bases matching TRBD1. Germline CDR1 reads SEHNR; CDR2 reads FQNEAQ (reference sequence). With 3 bases clipped from V and 3 bases from J, the junction kept 5 bases outside the gene matches. The CDR3 sequence is 15 residues long. The CDR3 reads CASSFSTGETDTQYF. CDR3 nucleotides: TGTGCCAGCAGCTTTTCGACAGGGGAGACAGATACGCAGTATTTT.

This clonotype was detected many times. J is TRBJ2-3 and V is TRBV7-8, with 9 bases fitting TRBD2. This CDR3 has 19 residues. V shed 3 bases and J 3 bases; nucleotides not matched to a gene: 16. Germline V gene lookup returns CDR1 SGHVS and CDR2 FQNEAQ. The CDR3: CASSFPRGSGGWLTDTQYF. In nucleotides, the CDR3 is TGTGCCAGCAGCTTTCCCCGGGGTAGCGGGGGCTGGTTAACAGATACGCAGTATTTT.

The chain links TRBV18 to TRBJ2-1, with D unclear. Trimming took off 3 bases at V and 8 bases at J, with 17 bases between the two ends. Germline V CDR1 and CDR2: KGHSH, LQKENI. This CDR3 is 15 amino acids long. The CDR3 region is CASSPRRGAGDEQFF. As DNA, the CDR3 is TGTGCCAGCTCACCCCGACGCGGAGCCGGCGATGAGCAGTTCTTC.

This clonotype was picked up a small number of times. The CDR3 here is CASSLTGEEPQHF. CDR3 nucleotide sequence: TGCGCCAGCAGCTTGACAGGGGAGGAGCCCCAGCATTTT. The gene calls are TRBV5-1 and TRBJ1-5; TRBD1 aligns across 7 bases. Germline-derived CDR1 and CDR2 are SGHRS and YFSETQ. The CDR3 has 13 amino acids. V lost 1 base to trimming and J lost 8 bases; unmatched junction nucleotides: 3. Variable domain in full (rest from reference TRBV5-1 and TRBJ1-5): KAGVTQTPRYLIKTRGQQVTLSCSPISGHRSVSWYQQTPGQGLQFLFEYFSETQRNKGNFPGRFSGRQFSNSRSEMNVSTLELGDSALYLCASSLTGEEPQHFGDGTRLSIL.

This clonotype occurred a few times. The chain is built from TRBV12-3 or TRBV12-4 and TRBJ2-7; D possibly matches TRBD1 or TRBD2 (6 bases each). The CDR3 has 14 residues. V was pared by 3 bases and J by 4 bases, with 13 bases between. The CDR3: CASSFGSGAYEQYF. For the CDR3, the DNA is TGTGCCAGCAGTTTCGGCTCGGGGGCTTACGAGCAGTACTTC.

V usage is TRBV15 and J usage is TRBJ1-5; D gene ambiguous. Trimming removed 0 bases from V and 4 bases from J, with 4 bases in between. Germline V gene data show CDR1 as LNHNV and CDR2 as YYDKDF (reference sequence). This CDR3 contains 13 residues. This CDR3 is CATSRDRNQPQHF. Written as DNA, the CDR3 is TGTGCCACCAGCAGAGACCGTAATCAGCCCCAGCATTTT.

This clonotype was seen more than once but under ten times. The chain recombines TRBV3-1 with TRBJ2-3, with D unclear. CDR3 size: 15 residues. V was shortened by 0 bases and J by 0 bases, with 7 bases between the two germline ends. The germline CDR1 and CDR2 sequences are LGHDT and YNNKEL (reference sequence). This CDR3 reads CASSQEDASTDTQYF. CDR3 coding DNA: TGTGCCAGCAGCCAAGAGGACGCAAGCACAGATACGCAGTATTTT.